The 12 T cell receptor beta chains in this list originate from one sample, sequenced in a study of CD8 T cells in ankylosing spondylitis. Points from the study as a whole: A motif in TCR beta, a set of 8 or 9 highly homologous variants, appeared characteristic of ankylosing spondylitis blood.

Their antigens are not known. TCRdb called the 5' RACE reads again in MiXCR, with one record for every CDR3 protein. The sample records about 540,000 distinct CDR3 sequences, about 13% being singletons. Sequencing used blood, either unsorted or a sorted T cell fraction (not recorded which). These receptors all stem from a male donor with ankylosing spondylitis.

This clonotype came up a few times. The J gene is TRBJ1-3, the V gene TRBV5-1; weak D call: TRBD1 (5 bases). Germline loops: CDR1 SGHRS, CDR2 YFSETQ. The V end was cut by 1 base, the J end by 3 bases, with 23 bases between. There are 19 residues in the CDR3. DNA of the CDR3: TGCGCCAGCAGCTTGTTTGCAGGAGGCGGCGGGGGTGGTGGAAACACCATATATTTT. The encoded protein is CASSLFAGGGGGGGNTIYF.

This clonotype was observed a handful of times. The chain has TRBV9 and TRBJ2-4, with 10 nucleotides matching TRBD2. V was pared by 0 bases and J by 8 bases, with 8 bases of the junction left unmatched. The CDR3 is 16 amino acids. Germline assignment: CDR1 SGDLS and CDR2 YYNGEE. The CDR3 loop is CASSVGRALAGDIQYF. CDR3 coding DNA: TGTGCCAGCAGCGTAGGGCGAGCGCTAGCGGGAGACATTCAGTACTTC. The full variable domain, rest sourced from reference TRBV9 and TRBJ2-4, is DSGVTQTPKHLITATGQRVTLRCSPRSGDLSVYWYQQSLDQGLQFLIQYYNGEERAKGNILERFSAQQFPDLHSELNLSSLELGDSALYFCASSVGRALAGDIQYFGAGTRLSVL.

This clonotype was seen only a few times. The chain employs TRBV4-1 and TRBJ2-5; TRBD2 matches 12 bases. The germline gives CDR1 MGHRA, CDR2 YSYEKL. V lost 0 bases and J lost 4; bases outside the gene matches: 6. The CDR3 length is 17 residues. The CDR3 here is CASSQDIALAGGETQYF. DNA for the CDR3: TGCGCCAGCAGCCAAGATATCGCACTAGCGGGAGGAGAGACCCAGTACTTC.

This clonotype has only a few counts. The gene calls are TRBV2 and TRBJ2-5, with D perhaps matching TRBD1 (5 bases). The CDR3 runs 16 residues. In germline, CDR1 is SNHLY, CDR2 FYNNEI. The ends were cut back, 5 bases at V and 5 bases at J, with 21 bases in the middle. DNA for the CDR3: TGTGCCAGCAGTTTCGACAGAGCTACCGATCGGGAGACCCAGTACTTC. It codes for CASSFDRATDRETQYF.

In its sample, this clonotype was seen a few times. V is TRBV20-1 and J is TRBJ2-7; D gene uncertain. V was pared by 1 base and J by 4 bases, with 8 bases between. CDR3 size: 12 residues. Germline CDR1 is DFQATT and CDR2 is SNEGSKA (reference sequence). The CDR3 loop reads CSARVNAYEQYV. For the CDR3, the DNA is TGCAGTGCTAGAGTTAACGCATACGAGCAGTACGTC.

V gene TRBV24-1 combines with J gene TRBJ2-3; 15 positions match TRBD2. The junction had 5 bases not matched to a gene; V was cut back by 2 bases and J by 6 bases. Germline CDR1 KGHDR, CDR2 SFDVKD. This CDR3 has 17 amino acids. The CDR3: CATSDSRGTSGRDTQYF. Here the CDR3 DNA reads TGTGCCACCAGTGATTCCAGAGGGACTAGCGGGAGGGATACGCAGTATTTT.

The J gene is TRBJ1-6, the V gene TRBV5-1; D gene uncertain. V lost 0 bases to trimming and J lost 7 bases, with 11 bases between them. Looked up from germline, CDR1 is SGHRS and CDR2 is YFSETQ. CDR3 length equals 15 residues. The CDR3 DNA sequence: TGCGCCAGCAGCTTGGCGGAGGGTGGCAATTCACCCCTCCACTTT. Protein product: CASSLAEGGNSPLHF. Filled out from reference TRBV5-1 and TRBJ1-6, the complete variable domain reads KAGVTQTPRYLIKTRGQQVTLSCSPISGHRSVSWYQQTPGQGLQFLFEYFSETQRNKGNFPGRFSGRQFSNSRSEMNVSTLELGDSALYLCASSLAEGGNSPLHFGNGTRLTVT.

Many counts were recorded for this clonotype. The J gene is TRBJ1-1, the V gene TRBV4-2, with 7 bases matching TRBD1. V was clipped by 4 bases and J by 3 bases; unmatched bases: 5. This CDR3 contains 14 residues. From germline, CDR1 is LGHNA and CDR2 YNFKEQ. The CDR3 DNA reads TGTGCCAGCAGCCTACAGGGGAGTTACACTGAAGCTTTCTTT. This gives the protein CASSLQGSYTEAFF.

V usage is TRBV29-1 and J usage is TRBJ2-4; weak D call: TRBD2 (5 bases). The CDR3 totals 15 residues. Trimming shortened V by 0 bases and J by 8 bases, and 17 bases separated the two germline ends. Germline V gene sequence: CDR1 SQVTM, CDR2 ANQGSEA. The CDR3 coding sequence is TGCAGCGTTGAAGATGAGGGCGACCTTACCTACATTCAGTACTTC. This translates into CSVEDEGDLTYIQYF.

This clonotype was observed a handful of times. The V gene is TRBV20-1, the J gene TRBJ1-6, with D possibly matching TRBD1 (5 bases). The CDR3 is made up of 15 amino acids. Germline V gives CDR1 DFQATT, CDR2 SNEGSKA (reference sequence). The V end was cut by 3 bases, the J end by 6 bases, with 15 bases between. The CDR3 DNA sequence: TGCAGTGCTAGTGTGGGAGGGGAGGGTAATTCACCCCTCCACTTT. It encodes CSASVGGEGNSPLHF.

This clonotype was counted between two and nine times. This chain connects TRBV7-2 to TRBJ1-3, with a tentative D call TRBD1 (5 bases). V was shortened by 3 bases and J by 2 bases, with 14 bases between the two germline ends. The CDR3 is made up of 16 amino acids. Germline V gene lookup returns CDR1 SGHTA and CDR2 FQGNSA. The CDR3 DNA reads TGTGCCAGCAGCTTGGGGCCACGACTGGCTGGAAACACCATATATTTT. This codes for CASSLGPRLAGNTIYF.

This clonotype has just a few counts. This chain joins TRBV29-1 and TRBJ2-3; D is perhaps TRBD2 (6 bases). V was pared by 0 bases and J by 0 bases, with 10 bases between. The germline V gene encodes CDR1 SQVTM and CDR2 ANQGSEA. The CDR3 length is 15 residues. The chain's CDR3 is CSVEDRRASTDTQYF. CDR3 in DNA: TGCAGCGTTGAAGATCGGAGGGCTAGCACAGATACGCAGTATTTT.